This entry lists 22 T cell receptor beta chains sequenced from one sample in a study of Ad26.COV2.S vaccination and SARS-CoV-2 variants. Clones were sequenced by immunoSEQ multiplex PCR, and TCRdb holds only the in-frame ones, with some missing. The table records just over 350,000 clones, more than 75% of them present only once. Treatment here: some 20 received Ad26.COV2.S at low or high dose, single or two shots; five or six received placebo; per-sample allocation not given. On day 63 after the first injection, vaccine and placebo recipients gave samples. Sequences were derived from peripheral blood, sampled in a trial of Ad26.COV2.S vaccine versus placebo. The receptor set was obtained from a person aged 18 to 59 who received the Ad26.COV2.S COVID-19 vaccine or a placebo.

J is TRBJ2-1 and V is TRBV2; no clear D gene. The CDR3 consists of 14 residues. Germline CDR1 reads SNHLY; CDR2 reads FYNNEI. The ends were cut back, 6 bases at V and 4 bases at J, with 13 bases in the middle. The CDR3 spells CASSRTINYNEQFF. CDR3 in DNA: TGTGCCAGCAGCCGGACCATTAATTACAATGAGCAGTTCTTC. Complete variable domain (other parts from reference TRBV2 and TRBJ2-1): EPEVTQTPSHQVTQMGQEVILRCVPISNHLYFYWYRQILGQKVEFLVSFYNNEISEKSEIFDDQFSVERPDGSNFTLKIRSTKLEDSAMYFCASSRTINYNEQFFGPGTRLTVL.

The chain has TRBV9 and TRBJ2-1; 11 bases align to TRBD2. Trimming took 4 bases from V and 4 from J; bases not matched to a gene: 4. This CDR3 comprises 15 residues. Germline CDR1 SGDLS, CDR2 YYNGEE. Written as DNA, the CDR3 is TGTGCCAGCAGCCCTTGGACTAGCGGGTACAATGAGCAGTTCTTC. This translates into CASSPWTSGYNEQFF.

V is TRBV28 and J is TRBJ2-3; a possible D gene is TRBD2 (6 bases). V gave up 3 bases and J gave up 1 base, with 8 bases separating them. CDR3 length: 14 residues. Germline assignment: CDR1 MDHEN and CDR2 SYDVKM. CDR3 DNA sequence: TGTGCCAGCAGTTTGGGGGGTCGCACAGATACGCAGTATTTT. This sequence encodes CASSLGGRTDTQYF.

The chain recombines TRBV19 with TRBJ2-4, with D tentatively TRBD2 (6 bases). Germline assignment: CDR1 LNHDA and CDR2 SQIVND (reference sequence). V dropped 5 bases and J dropped 0 bases, with 17 bases sitting between them. The CDR3 is 17 amino acids. CDR3 nucleotides: TGTGCCAGTAGTTCACTAAACGGGAGCGGAGCCAAAAACATTCAGTACTTC. The encoded protein is CASSSLNGSGAKNIQYF.

This rearrangement joins TRBV2 to TRBJ2-7; tentative D call: TRBD2 (5 bases). Germline assignment: CDR1 SNHLY and CDR2 FYNNEI. V gave up 7 bases and J gave up 10 bases, with 14 bases separating them. The CDR3 runs to 11 residues. The DNA of the CDR3 is TGTGCCAGCAAAGACCGAGGGAGTCAGTACTTC. Translation gives CASKDRGSQYF.

The CDR3 bases are TGCGCCAGCAGCCACGGGACTAGCGGGGCCAACCAAGAGACCCAGTACTTC. Its translation is CASSHGTSGANQETQYF. This chain joins TRBV4-1 and TRBJ2-5, with 13 bases matching TRBD2. Trimming at V came to 3 bases and at J to 0 bases, leaving 4 bases not matched to a gene. Germline V gene lookup returns CDR1 MGHRA and CDR2 YSYEKL. The CDR3 has 17 amino acids.

The J gene is TRBJ2-7, the V gene TRBV6-2 or TRBV6-3, with 10 positions matching TRBD2. V lost 6 bases and J lost 0; bases outside the gene matches: 5. Per the germline V gene, CDR1 is MNHEY and CDR2 is SVGEGT. CDR3 length: 15 amino acids. This CDR3 reads CASSRTSGNSYEQYF. The CDR3 DNA sequence: TGTGCCAGCAGCCGGACTAGCGGAAACTCCTACGAGCAGTACTTC.

The CDR3 coding sequence is TGCGCCAGCAGCCTGGACCTCACAACTAATGAAAAACTGTTTTTT. This encodes CASSLDLTTNEKLFF. The genes are TRBV4-3 and TRBJ1-4; no clear D. This CDR3 region has 15 residues. V was shortened by 4 bases and J by 0 bases, with 9 bases between the two germline ends. Per germline, CDR1 LGHNA and CDR2 YSLEER.

The genes are TRBV19 and TRBJ1-1; D possibly corresponds to TRBD1 (6 bases). The V gene's germline CDR1 is LNHDA and CDR2 SQIVND (reference sequence). The ends were cut back, 6 bases at V and 1 base at J, with 15 bases in the middle. This CDR3 comprises 15 residues. CDR3 amino acids: CASRTNRVSNTEAFF. In DNA form, the CDR3 reads TGTGCCAGTAGAACTAACAGGGTCTCGAACACTGAAGCTTTCTTT.

This rearrangement joins TRBV30 to TRBJ1-1; D call uncertain. Germline assignment: CDR1 GTSNPN and CDR2 SVGIG (reference sequence). V lost 5 bases to trimming and J lost 0 bases, with 19 bases between them. This CDR3 region has 16 residues. In DNA, the CDR3 is TGTGCCTGGGTCGACACGACCCGGACCCTGAACACTGAAGCTTTCTTT. Encoded protein: CAWVDTTRTLNTEAFF.

The rearrangement links TRBV21-1 to TRBJ2-1; TRBD2 reflects the table's D call only, with no check against the DNA. TRBV21-1 is noted as a pseudogene. The length of the CDR3 is 18 residues. CDR3: CASSKGLKIAGVSNEQFF. CDR3 DNA: TGTGCCAGCAGCAAAGGACTAAAGATAGCGGGAGTATCAAATGAGCAGTTCTTC.

This clone was seen only a few times. The genes are TRBV29-1 and TRBJ1-3, with D uncertain. V was shortened by 4 bases and J by 8 bases, with 15 bases between the two germline ends. The CDR3 runs to 13 residues. Germline lookup yields CDR1 SQVTM and CDR2 ANQGSEA. The CDR3 loop is CSVVRAGVDTIYF. CDR3 bases: TGCAGCGTTGTTAGGGCAGGTGTGGACACCATATATTTT.

The V gene is TRBV30, the J gene TRBJ2-7, with TRBD1 matching over 9 bases. From germline, CDR1 is GTSNPN and CDR2 SVGIG (reference sequence). The length of the CDR3 is 14 residues. V shed 3 bases and J 3 bases; nucleotides not matched to a gene: 6. CDR3 in DNA: TGTGCCTGGAGCGCAGACAGGGGGAACTACGAGCAGTACTTC. The encoded protein is CAWSADRGNYEQYF.

In DNA form, the CDR3 reads TGTGCCAGCACGAGCTCTGGGGCCAACGTCCTGACTTTC. It is translated as CASTSSGANVLTF. This sequence joins TRBV6-5 and TRBJ2-6; D not resolved. The CDR3 sequence is 13 residues long. Per the germline V gene, CDR1 is MNHEY and CDR2 is SVGAGI. V was shortened by 7 bases and J by 0 bases, with 4 bases between the two germline ends.

The V call is TRBV6-2 or TRBV6-3, the J call TRBJ2-7; D is unresolved. Trimming shortened V by 2 bases and J by 1 base, and 9 bases separated the two germline ends. Germline CDR1 reads MNHEY; CDR2 reads SVGEGT. The CDR3 contains 14 residues. Here the CDR3 reads CASSYAALSYEQYF. Here the CDR3 DNA reads TGTGCCAGCAGTTACGCGGCACTGTCCTACGAGCAGTACTTC.

The rearrangement joins TRBV13 to TRBJ1-6; D gene ambiguous. The CDR3 length is 12 residues. The germline V gene encodes CDR1 PRHDT and CDR2 FYEKMQ (reference sequence). The V gene lost 5 bases and the J gene lost 10 bases, with 9 bases spanning the gap. The DNA for the CDR3 is TGTGCCAGCAGCCTTATGGGGTCACCCCTCCACTTT. Encoded protein: CASSLMGSPLHF. The full variable domain, its missing parts supplied by reference TRBV13 and TRBJ1-6, is AAGVIQSPRHLIKEKRETATLKCYPIPRHDTVYWYQQGPGQDPQFLISFYEKMQSDKGSIPDRFSAQQFSDYHSELNMSSLELGDSALYFCASSLMGSPLHFGNGTRLTVT.

This clone turned up a few times. The V call is TRBV7-2, the J call TRBJ2-5; D not resolved. Trimming cost V 4 bases and J 1 base, with 10 bases left between them. The germline V gene encodes CDR1 SGHTA and CDR2 FQGNSA. This CDR3 has 14 amino acids. The CDR3 here is CASSYQVGQETQYF. The CDR3 region has the DNA TGTGCCAGCAGCTACCAGGTGGGCCAAGAGACCCAGTACTTC.

The chain couples TRBV18 to TRBJ2-7, with D possibly TRBD2 on 6 matching bases. Germline V gene lookup returns CDR1 KGHSH and CDR2 LQKENI. V lost 3 bases and J 0 bases, leaving 15 bases between the germline ends. The CDR3 has 16 residues. CDR3 residues: CASSPPSGYPSYEQYF. The CDR3, as DNA: TGTGCCAGCTCACCCCCAAGCGGGTACCCCTCCTACGAGCAGTACTTC.

V gene TRBV6-2 or TRBV6-3 combines with J gene TRBJ2-7; D is ambiguous. The V gene's germline CDR1 is MNHEY and CDR2 SVGEGT. This CDR3 is 13 amino acids long. The V and J ends lost 1 base and 5 bases respectively, with 9 bases between them. This CDR3 is CASSYYGPDEQYF. The CDR3 DNA is TGTGCCAGCAGTTACTACGGCCCGGACGAGCAGTACTTC.

The chain joins TRBV5-1 to TRBJ2-5, with D perhaps matching TRBD1 or TRBD2 (5 bases each). Per germline, CDR1 SGHRS and CDR2 YFSETQ. V dropped 4 bases and J dropped 1 base, with 11 bases sitting between them. CDR3 length: 14 residues. In DNA form, the CDR3 reads TGCGCCAGCAGCCGGGACGGGTTCCAAGAGACCCAGTACTTC. Its protein is CASSRDGFQETQYF.

This rearrangement joins TRBV19 to TRBJ1-1; the D is unclear. The germline V gene has CDR1 LNHDA and CDR2 SQIVND (reference sequence). The ends were cut back, 10 bases at V and 0 bases at J, with 12 bases in the middle. There are 13 residues in the CDR3. CDR3 DNA: TGTGCCATATCCCTTACCATGAACACTGAAGCTTTCTTT. Protein: CAISLTMNTEAFF.

The genes are TRBV4-3 and TRBJ2-3; 8 bases fit TRBD1. The CDR3 is 18 residues long. Germline CDR1 is LGHNA and CDR2 is YSLEER. The V gene end was trimmed by 0 bases and the J gene end by 2 bases; junction bases not matched to a gene: 10. CDR3 residues: CASSQDSSTGGFTDTQYF. CDR3 in DNA: TGCGCCAGCAGCCAAGATTCCAGTACAGGGGGTTTCACAGATACGCAGTATTTT.